The present entry profiles one T cell receptor (beta chain) with its context. The record originates from a study of blood T cell repertoires in COVID-19. V gave up 2 bases and J gave up 10 bases; unmatched junction bases: 8. CDR3 size: 15 residues. The germline gives CDR1 LNHDA, CDR2 SQIVND (reference sequence). Assay used: immunoSEQ multiplex PCR; TCRdb lists only in-frame clones, some missing. The sample has about 160,000 clones, over 65% seen once; the top ten hold 4.4%. The sample comprised PBMCs or T cells enriched from blood (not recorded which). The source is a woman in her forties or fifties who had recovered from COVID-19. The chain combines TRBV19 with TRBJ1-6; TRBD1 agrees at 7 bases. The CDR3 nucleotides read TGTGCCAGTAGTATATTAGGGGACAGTAACTCACCCCTCCACTTT. Its translation: CASSILGDSNSPLHF. Full variable domain (missing parts from reference TRBV19 and TRBJ1-6): DGGITQSPKYLFRKEGQNVTLSCEQNLNHDAMYWYRQDPGQGLRLIYYSQIVNDFQKGDIAEGYSVSREKKESFPLTVTSAQKNPTAFYLCASSILGDSNSPLHFGNGTRLTVT.